Listed below are T cell receptor beta chains from one sample, sequenced in a study of blood T cell repertoires in COVID-19. Data came from immunoSEQ multiplex PCR; TCRdb stores just in-frame clones and leaves some out. The table has 180,000 or so clones, approximately 80% seen once. Sequences were obtained from PBMCs or T cells enriched from blood (not recorded which). The origin of the receptors is a man aged 50 to 59 who had recovered from COVID-19. CDR3s include the opening cysteine and the closing phenylalanine or tryptophan. The D gene is left open where the match is weak. The listing skips clone size in some rows; elsewhere it reads once, few, many or a size class.

j_call v_call d_call clone_size cdr3_aa cdr3_nt
TRBJ1-2 TRBV29-1 . few CSVDARGNYGYTF TGCAGCGTTGATGCCCGGGGAAACTATGGCTACACCTTC
TRBJ2-5 TRBV28 TRBD2 . CASSLRSSGGTQYF TGTGCCAGCAGTTTGCGAAGTAGCGGGGGGACCCAGTACTTC
TRBJ2-5 TRBV27 TRBD2 . CASSLFPSGGARETQYF TGTGCCAGCAGTTTATTCCCTAGCGGGGGGGCTAGAGAGACCCAGTACTTC
TRBJ2-3 TRBV7-9 TRBD2 . CASRQGLATSTDTQYF TGTGCCAGCAGACAAGGACTAGCTACTAGCACAGATACGCAGTATTTT
TRBJ2-2 TRBV3-1/TRBV3-2 . . CASSQKGSGGELFF TGTGCCAGCAGCCAGAAAGGGAGTGGCGGGGAGCTGTTTTTT
TRBJ1-4 TRBV7-9 . . CASSPKGRDEKLFF TGTGCCAGCAGTCCCAAGGGGCGAGACGAAAAACTGTTTTTT
TRBJ1-4 TRBV12-3/TRBV12-4 . . CASSSHADEKLFF TGTGCCAGCAGTTCCCACGCGGATGAAAAACTGTTTTTT
TRBJ1-4 TRBV2 TRBD1 . CASSGGTGYEKLFF TGTGCCAGCAGTGGAGGGACAGGGTATGAAAAACTGTTTTTT
TRBJ1-5 TRBV2 . . CASSVEFNQPQHF TGTGCCAGCAGTGTGGAGTTCAATCAGCCCCAGCATTTT
TRBJ2-1 TRBV4-2 TRBD2 . CASSPSTSGVWFF TGTGCCAGCAGCCCCTCGACTAGCGGGGTCTGGTTCTTC
TRBJ1-1 TRBV28 TRBD1 . CASSSATGVIDDTEAFF TGTGCCAGCAGTTCAGCGACAGGGGTTATTGATGACACTGAAGCTTTCTTT
TRBJ2-7 TRBV6-5 . . CASSYRYDSAYEQYF TGTGCCAGCAGTTACCGCTACGACAGTGCCTACGAGCAGTACTTC
TRBJ1-2 TRBV7-3 TRBD1 . CASSPHTGVGYTF TGTGCCAGCAGCCCGCACACAGGGGTCGGCTACACCTTC